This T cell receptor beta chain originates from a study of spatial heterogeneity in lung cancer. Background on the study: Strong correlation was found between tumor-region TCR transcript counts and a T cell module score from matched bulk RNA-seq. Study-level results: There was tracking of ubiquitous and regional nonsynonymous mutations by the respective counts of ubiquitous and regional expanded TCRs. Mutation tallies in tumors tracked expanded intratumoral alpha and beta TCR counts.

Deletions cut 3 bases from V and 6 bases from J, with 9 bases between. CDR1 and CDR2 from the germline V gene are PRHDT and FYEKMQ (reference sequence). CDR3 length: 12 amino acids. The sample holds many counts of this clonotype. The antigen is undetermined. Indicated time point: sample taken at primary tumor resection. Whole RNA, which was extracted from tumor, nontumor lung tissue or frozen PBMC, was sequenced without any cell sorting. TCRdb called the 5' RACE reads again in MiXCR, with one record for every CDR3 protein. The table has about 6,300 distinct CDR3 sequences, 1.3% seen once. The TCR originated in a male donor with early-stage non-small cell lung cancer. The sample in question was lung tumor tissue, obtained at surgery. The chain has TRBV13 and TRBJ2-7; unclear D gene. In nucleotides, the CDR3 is TGTGCCAGCAGCTTCTCCTCGTCCGAGCAGTACTTC. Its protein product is CASSFSSSEQYF. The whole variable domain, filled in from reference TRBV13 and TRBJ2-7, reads AAGVIQSPRHLIKEKRETATLKCYPIPRHDTVYWYQQGPGQDPQFLISFYEKMQSDKGSIPDRFSAQQFSDYHSELNMSSLELGDSALYFCASSFSSSEQYFGPGTRLTVT.